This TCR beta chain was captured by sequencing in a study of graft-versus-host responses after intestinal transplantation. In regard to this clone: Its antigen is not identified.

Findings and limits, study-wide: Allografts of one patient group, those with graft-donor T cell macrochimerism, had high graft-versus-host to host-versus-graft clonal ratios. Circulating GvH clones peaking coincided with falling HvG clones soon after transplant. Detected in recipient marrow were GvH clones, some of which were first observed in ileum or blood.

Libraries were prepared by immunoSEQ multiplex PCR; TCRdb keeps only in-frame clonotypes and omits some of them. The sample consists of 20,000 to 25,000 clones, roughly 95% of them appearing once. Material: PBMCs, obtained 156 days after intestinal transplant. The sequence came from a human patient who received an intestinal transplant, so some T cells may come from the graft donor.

CDR3 in DNA: TGTGCCACCCTTGGGGACTCCCGCCACGAGCAGTACTTC. Amino acids: CATLGDSRHEQYF. The chain couples TRBV19 to TRBJ2-7; TRBD2 is a possible D gene (6 bases). V was clipped by 10 bases and J by 5 bases, with 18 bases between them. Germline V lookup: CDR1 LNHDA, CDR2 SQIVND (reference sequence). This CDR3 comprises 13 residues.